This entry lists 5 T cell receptor beta chains sequenced from one sample in a study of Ad26.COV2.S vaccination and SARS-CoV-2 variants. Treatment noted: some 19 received Ad26.COV2.S at low or high dose, single or two shots; about 5 received placebo; per-sample allocation not given. The investigators took samples on day 63 after the first vaccine or placebo injection. Profiled with immunoSEQ multiplex PCR; TCRdb holds only in-frame clones, not every one. The profile covers about 680,000 clones, with about 89% appearing a single time and over 1.3% taken by the ten largest. The material sequenced was peripheral blood, taken in a trial of Ad26.COV2.S vaccine versus placebo. These receptors all stem from a person between 18 and 60 years old who received the Ad26.COV2.S COVID-19 vaccine or a placebo.

The sample holds one count of this clone. This specimen includes other DNA sequences encoding the same CDR3. The rearrangement links TRBV19 to TRBJ1-2, with D maybe TRBD1 (6 bases). This CDR3 has 13 residues. Germline V lookup: CDR1 LNHDA, CDR2 SQIVND (reference sequence). V was shortened by 2 bases and J by 5 bases, with 9 bases between the two germline ends. This CDR3 is CASSIRTGYGYTF. CDR3 bases: TGTGCCAGTAGTATACGAACAGGGTATGGCTACACCTTC.

This chain connects TRBV9 to TRBJ1-6; 9 nucleotides agree with TRBD1. CDR3 length: 15 residues. CDR1 and CDR2 (germline): SGDLS, YYNGEE. The V and J ends lost 3 bases and 10 bases, in that order; junction bases with no gene match: 8. The CDR3 sequence: CASSARTGDHSPLHF. In nucleotides, the CDR3 is TGTGCCAGCAGCGCAAGGACAGGGGATCACTCACCCCTCCACTTT.

This chain uses TRBV15 with TRBJ2-3, with 9 bases identical to TRBD2. There are 15 residues in the CDR3. CDR1 is LNHNV, CDR2 YYDKDF, per germline (reference sequence). V trimming: 0 bases; J trimming: 5 bases; junction bases outside the gene matches: 3. The DNA for the CDR3 is TGTGCCACCAGCAGAGATCGAGCGGGAGGAGATACGCAGTATTTT. Amino acid sequence: CATSRDRAGGDTQYF.

In its sample, this clone was seen once. J is TRBJ1-1 and V is TRBV7-9; a weak D match, TRBD1 (6 bases). Germline values: CDR1 SEHNR, CDR2 FQNEAQ (reference sequence). CDR3 size: 12 residues. V dropped 2 bases and J dropped 10 bases, with 11 bases sitting between them. The CDR3: CASSLPGGAAFF. The CDR3 DNA sequence: TGTGCCAGCAGCTTACCCGGGGGGGCAGCTTTCTTT.

This rearrangement joins TRBV29-1 to TRBJ2-1; D might be TRBD2 (5 bases). The germline V gene encodes CDR1 SQVTM and CDR2 ANQGSEA. V was pared by 4 bases and J by 9 bases, with 16 bases between. This CDR3 comprises 13 residues. This CDR3 reads CSVGTPEAREQFF. In DNA, the CDR3 is TGCAGCGTTGGGACCCCGGAGGCCCGTGAGCAGTTCTTC.